This TCR beta chain was sequenced in a study of blood T cells in healthy people across ages. This CDR3 has 13 residues. CDR1 and CDR2 (germline): SGHRS, YFSETQ. This clonotype has just one count. Its antigen is undetermined. The germline gene is not matched at one end of the junction; a read error may be the cause. The study, taken as a whole, reports: Naive T cell percentage showed a strong correlation with the diversity of TCR beta.

Alongside a J-beta primer mix, a sample-barcoded 5' primer served in a second PCR lasting about 7 to 12 cycles. TCRdb called the 5' RACE reads again in MiXCR, with one record for every CDR3 protein. The sample lists 1.5 million to 2 million distinct CDR3 sequences, 28% seen once, with about 8% in the top ten. This TCR derives from a woman in her 30s in good health. V usage is TRBV5-1 and J usage is TRBJ1-1; D gene unclear. The sequencing input was blood. The chain's CDR3 is CASSSAGGPEPFF. The CDR3 nucleotides read TGCGCCAGCAGCTCAGCGGGAGGGCCTGAACCTTTCTTT.